This T cell receptor beta chain derives from a study of T cells after yellow fever vaccination. This CDR3 comprises 14 residues. Trimming removed 4 bases from V and 3 bases from J; junction bases left unmatched: 2. Per the germline V gene, CDR1 is SGHRS and CDR2 is YFSETQ. TCRdb reprocessed the 5' RACE reads via MiXCR and lists one record per CDR3 protein. There are around 310,000 distinct CDR3 sequences in the sample; roughly 3.5% occur only once, and roughly a quarter lies in the top ten. The TCR sequence derives from a man younger than 35 who received the YFV17D yellow fever vaccine. Specimen: PBMCs, collected on the day of the yellow fever booster vaccination. The chain joins TRBV5-1 to TRBJ1-4; 8 nucleotides align to TRBD1. CDR3 bases: TGCGCCAGCAGCAAACAGGGGGCTAATGAAAAACTGTTTTTT. It yields the protein CASSKQGANEKLFF.